This TCR beta chain emerged from a study of blood T cell repertoires in COVID-19. Looking at the study overall: Acute-phase and convalescent COVID-19 samples originated in the United States, Italy and Spain.

Original analysis: Amplification with reference gene primers provided the estimates of nucleated cell counts. Produced via immunoSEQ multiplex PCR; TCRdb's table is partial and in-frame only. That table furnishes V, J and clone size, whereas the DNA furnished D and trimming. The data show 60,000 to 75,000 clones, more than 70% seen once. This CDR3 contains 15 residues. The germline V gene has CDR1 SGDLS and CDR2 YYNGEE. The V end was cut by 0 bases, the J end by 8 bases, with 15 bases between. This TCR came from a human donor in a cohort sampled during active COVID-19. The V gene is TRBV9, the J gene TRBJ2-1; tentatively, D is TRBD2 (5 bases). The sequencing sample was made of peripheral blood. The CDR3 reads CASSVGLGRGDEQFF. The CDR3 DNA reads as TGTGCCAGCAGCGTAGGTCTAGGGAGAGGCGATGAGCAGTTCTTC.